The present entry profiles one T cell receptor beta chain with its context. Seattle patients were enrolled while actively infected and followed longitudinally. This sample was included in a study of blood T cell repertoires in COVID-19. Under the authors' procedure: Estimation of nucleated cell counts was performed using reference gene primer amplification. Only in-frame clones appear in the TCRdb table, and some are missing; sequencing was by immunoSEQ multiplex PCR. V, J and clone size reflect that table, while D and trimming were determined from the DNA. The sample yields under 95,000 clones, roughly 88% seen once. Unmatched junction bases numbered 24, after V lost 4 bases and J lost 8 bases. The germline CDR1 and CDR2 sequences are KGHDR and SFDVKD. The CDR3 contains 20 residues.

The receptor was isolated from a woman aged 80 or over with COVID-19, enrolled during active disease. Source material: peripheral blood. The V gene is TRBV24-1, the J gene TRBJ2-3; 9 bases are shared with TRBD1. CDR3 nucleotides: TGTGCCACCAGTGACCGAGCCGGGACAGGGAGCTTGCGGCCAACGTCTACGCAGTATTTT. This encodes CATSDRAGTGSLRPTSTQYF.